The T cell receptor (beta chain) under discussion was sequenced for a study of untreated major depressive disorder. Notes on the study in general: Depressed patients' CD4+ T cells carried increased TRBV05-01 (Vbeta 5.1) usage versus control CD4+ T cells. Sequencing showed nonsignificant TRBV25-01 and TRBV02-01 differences matching flow cytometry.

Trimming left V 5 bases short and J 4 bases short, with 16 bases between. The CDR3 covers 15 residues. The germline V gene has CDR1 SGHDT and CDR2 YYEEEE. This clone has more than one count but fewer than ten. Its antigen is unknown. Clones were read by immunoSEQ multiplex PCR, and TCRdb kept only the in-frame ones, dropping some. The sample has around 13,000 clones; about 93% are singletons. The chain couples TRBV5-6 to TRBJ1-5; D is unresolved. Sequenced sample: CD4+ T cells from PBMCs. This sequence originates from a woman in her 30s with major depressive disorder. CDR3 DNA sequence: TGTGCCAGCAGTAGCGGAGGGTGGCGGAATCAGCCCCAGCATTTT. It translates to CASSSGGWRNQPQHF.